Listed below are T cell receptor beta chains from one sample, sequenced in a study of OX40 agonist ivuxolimab in advanced cancers. Method: immunoSEQ multiplex PCR; TCRdb's copy keeps in-frame clones and lacks some. Of some 90,000 clones in the sample, 80% to 95% were seen once. The specimen comprised CD4+ or CD8+ T cells sorted from blood, sampled in a trial of the OX40 agonist ivuxolimab. Every receptor here comes from an adult with an advanced solid tumor such as melanoma, head and neck, liver or kidney cancer. Both conserved end residues are part of each CDR3. D genes are given only for firm matches. Clone size is stated in some rows and not others, as once, few, many or a class when expanded.

clone_size,d_call,j_call,v_call,cdr3_aa,cdr3_nt
.,.,TRBJ1-2,TRBV28,CASISLGGYTF,TGTGCCAGCATAAGCTTGGGAGGCTACACCTTC
.,.,TRBJ1-6,TRBV30,CAWMPFRGPLHF,TGTGCCTGGATGCCCTTTAGGGGGCCCCTCCACTTT
.,TRBD2,TRBJ2-2,TRBV9,CASSVASGLPNRNTGELFF,TGTGCCAGCAGCGTAGCTTCGGGACTACCCAACCGGAACACCGGGGAGCTGTTTTTT
.,.,TRBJ2-2,TRBV5-1,CASSLGQGELFF,TGCGCCAGCAGCTTAGGACAGGGGGAGCTGTTTTTT
.,.,TRBJ2-5,TRBV30,CAWSLGGQETQYF,TGTGCCTGGAGTCTGGGTGGCCAAGAGACCCAGTACTTC
.,.,TRBJ2-1,TRBV27,CASRQFAFYNEQFF,TGTGCCAGCAGACAGTTCGCCTTTTACAATGAGCAGTTCTTC
.,TRBD1,TRBJ2-4,TRBV7-2,CASSPQGPALAKNIQYF,TGTGCCAGCAGCCCACAGGGGCCAGCCCTAGCCAAAAACATTCAGTACTTC
.,.,TRBJ2-2,TRBV5-1,CASSLTVNTGELFF,TGCGCCAGCAGCTTGACAGTGAACACCGGGGAGCTGTTTTTT
once,.,TRBJ1-2,TRBV19,CASSMGRADGYTF,TGTGCCAGTAGTATGGGAAGGGCGGATGGCTACACCTTC
once,TRBD1,TRBJ1-2,TRBV28,CASSWGQGPYGYTF,TGTGCCAGCAGTTGGGGACAGGGTCCCTATGGCTACACCTTC
.,.,TRBJ2-1,TRBV7-2,CASSLGLGGEQFF,TGTGCCAGCAGCTTAGGGTTGGGTGGTGAGCAGTTCTTC
.,.,TRBJ2-7,TRBV6-5,CASSYGRPLSYEQYF,TGTGCCAGCAGTTACGGGCGGCCGCTCTCCTACGAGCAGTACTTC
.,.,TRBJ2-1,TRBV28,CASSRQAPSYNEQFF,TGTGCCAGCAGCCGCCAGGCCCCCTCCTACAATGAGCAGTTCTTC
.,.,TRBJ2-7,TRBV5-1,CASSLVFGGLGEQYF,TGCGCCAGCAGCTTGGTCTTCGGGGGGCTTGGCGAGCAGTACTTC
.,.,TRBJ1-4,TRBV11-3,CASSSYRETNEKLFF,TGTGCCAGCAGCTCTTACAGGGAAACTAATGAAAAACTGTTTTTT
.,TRBD2,TRBJ2-1,TRBV5-6,CASSLGTSGSWGQFF,TGTGCCAGCAGCCTCGGGACTAGCGGGAGCTGGGGGCAGTTCTTC
.,.,TRBJ2-7,TRBV5-5,CASSHLDTSSYEQYF,TGTGCCAGCAGCCATTTGGACACCAGCTCCTACGAGCAGTACTTC
.,TRBD2,TRBJ2-3,TRBV4-1,CASSPLPAGGPMPDTQYF,TGCGCCAGCAGCCCTCTACCAGCGGGAGGGCCGATGCCAGATACGCAGTATTTT